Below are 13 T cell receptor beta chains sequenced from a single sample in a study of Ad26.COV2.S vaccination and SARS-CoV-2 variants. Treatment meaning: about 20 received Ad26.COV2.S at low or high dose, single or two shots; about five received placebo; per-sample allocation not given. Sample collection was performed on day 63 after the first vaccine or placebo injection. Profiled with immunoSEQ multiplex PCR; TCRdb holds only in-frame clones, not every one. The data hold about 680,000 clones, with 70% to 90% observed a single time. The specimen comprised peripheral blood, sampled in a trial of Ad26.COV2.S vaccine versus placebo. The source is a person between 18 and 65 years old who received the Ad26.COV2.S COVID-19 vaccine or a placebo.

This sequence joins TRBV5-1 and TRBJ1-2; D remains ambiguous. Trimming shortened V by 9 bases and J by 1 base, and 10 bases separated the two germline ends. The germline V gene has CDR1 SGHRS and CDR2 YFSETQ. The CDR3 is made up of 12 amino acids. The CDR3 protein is CATKTDNYGYTF. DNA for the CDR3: TGCGCCACCAAGACTGATAACTATGGCTACACCTTC. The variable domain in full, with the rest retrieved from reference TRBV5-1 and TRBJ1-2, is KAGVTQTPRYLIKTRGQQVTLSCSPISGHRSVSWYQQTPGQGLQFLFEYFSETQRNKGNFPGRFSGRQFSNSRSEMNVSTLELGDSALYLCATKTDNYGYTFGSGTRLTVV.

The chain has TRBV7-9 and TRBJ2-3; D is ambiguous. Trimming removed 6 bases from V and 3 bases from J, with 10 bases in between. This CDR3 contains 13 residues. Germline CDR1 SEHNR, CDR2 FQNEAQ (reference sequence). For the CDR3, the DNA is TGTGCCAGCAGTCAGGTGTATACAGATACGCAGTATTTT. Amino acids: CASSQVYTDTQYF.

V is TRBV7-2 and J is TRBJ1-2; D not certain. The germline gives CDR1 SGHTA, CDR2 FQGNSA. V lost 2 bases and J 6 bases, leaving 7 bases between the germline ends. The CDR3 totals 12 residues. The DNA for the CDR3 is TGTGCCAGCAGCTTAAGGTTCGATGGCTACACCTTC. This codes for CASSLRFDGYTF.

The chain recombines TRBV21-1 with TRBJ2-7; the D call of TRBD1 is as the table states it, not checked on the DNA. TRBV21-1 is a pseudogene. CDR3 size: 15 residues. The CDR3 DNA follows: TGTGCCAGCAGCAAACGGGTAAGACAGACCTACGAGCAGTACTTC. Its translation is CASSKRVRQTYEQYF.

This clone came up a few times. CDR3 coding DNA: TGTGCCAGCAGTTACGAGGGACTAGCGACAGATACGCAGTATTTT. Translation: CASSYEGLATDTQYF. The chain carries TRBV6-2 or TRBV6-3 and TRBJ2-3, with TRBD2 matching over 10 bases. CDR1 is MNHEY, CDR2 SVGEGT, per germline. J gave up 3 bases and V 2 bases, and 2 bases lay outside the gene matches. This CDR3 has 15 amino acids.

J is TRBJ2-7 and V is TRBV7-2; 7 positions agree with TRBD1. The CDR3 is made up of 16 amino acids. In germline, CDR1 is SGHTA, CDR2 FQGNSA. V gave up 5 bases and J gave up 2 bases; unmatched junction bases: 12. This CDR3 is CASSATVDRTAYEQYF. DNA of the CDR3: TGTGCCAGCAGCGCCACCGTGGACAGGACGGCCTACGAGCAGTACTTC.

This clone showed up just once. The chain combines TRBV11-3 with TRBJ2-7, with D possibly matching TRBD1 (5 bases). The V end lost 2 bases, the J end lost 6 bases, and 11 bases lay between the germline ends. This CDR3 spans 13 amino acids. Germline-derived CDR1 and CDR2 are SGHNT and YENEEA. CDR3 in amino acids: CASSLRQWGEQYF. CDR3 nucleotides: TGTGCCAGCAGCTTACGACAGTGGGGCGAGCAGTACTTC.

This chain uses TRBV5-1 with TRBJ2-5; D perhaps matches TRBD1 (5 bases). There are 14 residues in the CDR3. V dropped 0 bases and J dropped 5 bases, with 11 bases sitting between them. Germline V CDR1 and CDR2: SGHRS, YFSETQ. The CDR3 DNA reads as TGCGCCAGCAGCTTGGGGGCACCAGGGGAGACCCAGTACTTC. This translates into CASSLGAPGETQYF.

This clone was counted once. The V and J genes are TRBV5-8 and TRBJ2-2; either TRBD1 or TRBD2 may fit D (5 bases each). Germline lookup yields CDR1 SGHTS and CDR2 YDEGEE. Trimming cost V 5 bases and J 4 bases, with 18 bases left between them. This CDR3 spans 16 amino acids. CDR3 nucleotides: TGTGCCAGCAGTTTAAAGCCGGGACGAAGCACCGGGGAGCTGTTTTTT. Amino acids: CASSLKPGRSTGELFF.

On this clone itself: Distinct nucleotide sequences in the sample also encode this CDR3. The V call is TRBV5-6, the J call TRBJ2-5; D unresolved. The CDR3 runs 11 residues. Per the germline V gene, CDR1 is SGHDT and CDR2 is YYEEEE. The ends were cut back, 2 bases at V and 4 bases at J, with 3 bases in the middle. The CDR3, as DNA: TGTGCCAGCAGCTTCGGAGAGACCCAGTACTTC. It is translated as CASSFGETQYF.

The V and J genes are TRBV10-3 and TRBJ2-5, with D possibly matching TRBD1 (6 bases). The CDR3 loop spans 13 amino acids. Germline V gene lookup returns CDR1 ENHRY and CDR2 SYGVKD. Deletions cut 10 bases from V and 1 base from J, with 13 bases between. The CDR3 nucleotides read TGTGCCACCTCGGACAGCTTCCAAGAGACCCAGTACTTC. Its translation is CATSDSFQETQYF.

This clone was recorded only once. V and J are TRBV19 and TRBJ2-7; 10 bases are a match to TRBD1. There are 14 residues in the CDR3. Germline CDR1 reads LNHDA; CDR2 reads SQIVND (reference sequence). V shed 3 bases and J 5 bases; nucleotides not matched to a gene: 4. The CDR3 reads CASSIGTGANEQYF. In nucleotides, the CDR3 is TGTGCCAGTAGTATCGGGACAGGGGCCAACGAGCAGTACTTC.

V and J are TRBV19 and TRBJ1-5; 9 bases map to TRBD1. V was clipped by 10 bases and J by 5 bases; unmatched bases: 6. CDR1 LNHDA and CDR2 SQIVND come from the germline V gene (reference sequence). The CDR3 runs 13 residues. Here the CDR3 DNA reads TGTGCCACCGGGGACAGGGTGGATCAGCCCCAGCATTTT. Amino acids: CATGDRVDQPQHF.